The sequence of this TCR beta chain was determined in a study of cytomegalovirus exposure and HLA in healthy donors. The overall study: Counted in an early data release were about 85 million unique TCRs from HLA-typed donors. Study-wide results and caveats: In a later analysis, TCR beta V- and J-gene trimming was associated with a missense DCLRE1C variant.

Germline values: CDR1 MNHNY, CDR2 SVGAGI (reference sequence). The CDR3 runs to 12 residues. This clone was counted many times. What it recognizes is unknown. In the PCR, 60 Vbeta and 13 Jbeta primers were used. Assay: immunoSEQ multiplex PCR; the TCRdb copy retains only in-frame clones and omits some. The table shows 130,000 or so clones, with about 8.5% occurring only once. The sequenced sample was PBMCs. This rearrangement joins TRBV6-6 to TRBJ2-2; tentatively, D is TRBD2 (6 bases). The TCR originated in a middle-aged man in good health and CMV-seronegative. Here the CDR3 DNA reads TGTGCTCTACGGAGGGATACCGGGGAGCTGTTTTTT. It yields the protein CALRRDTGELFF.